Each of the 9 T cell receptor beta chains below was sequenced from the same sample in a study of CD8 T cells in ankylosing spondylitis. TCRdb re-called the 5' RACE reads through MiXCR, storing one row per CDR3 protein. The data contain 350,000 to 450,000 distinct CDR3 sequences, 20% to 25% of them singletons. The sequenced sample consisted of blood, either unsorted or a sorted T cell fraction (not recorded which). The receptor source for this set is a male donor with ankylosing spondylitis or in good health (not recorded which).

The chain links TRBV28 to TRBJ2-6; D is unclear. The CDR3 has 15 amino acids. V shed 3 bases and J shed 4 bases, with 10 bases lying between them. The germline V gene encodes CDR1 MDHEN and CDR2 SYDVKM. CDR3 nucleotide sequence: TGTGCCAGCAGTTTTATATTGACCGGGGCCAACGTCCTGACTTTC. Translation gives CASSFILTGANVLTF.

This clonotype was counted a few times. CDR3 region: CAISESPTGPREYF. The CDR3 DNA follows: TGTGCCATCAGTGAGTCCCCGACAGGGCCTAGGGAGTACTTC. The V call is TRBV10-3, the J call TRBJ2-5; 7 positions match TRBD1. The CDR3 consists of 14 residues. Germline V lookup: CDR1 ENHRY, CDR2 SYGVKD. Trimming cost V 0 bases and J 12 bases; bases outside gene matches: 10.

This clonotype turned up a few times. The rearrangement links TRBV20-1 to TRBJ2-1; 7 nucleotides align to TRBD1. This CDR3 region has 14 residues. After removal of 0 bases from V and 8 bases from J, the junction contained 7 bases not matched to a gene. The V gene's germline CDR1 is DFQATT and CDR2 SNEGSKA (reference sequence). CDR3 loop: CSAREGQSIDEQFF. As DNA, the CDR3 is TGCAGTGCTAGAGAGGGACAGAGTATCGATGAGCAGTTCTTC.

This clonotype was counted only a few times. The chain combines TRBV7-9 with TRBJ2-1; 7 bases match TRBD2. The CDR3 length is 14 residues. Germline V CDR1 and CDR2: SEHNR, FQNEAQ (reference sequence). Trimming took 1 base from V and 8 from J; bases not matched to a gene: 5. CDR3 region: CASSLVPGRDEQFF. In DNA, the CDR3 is TGTGCCAGCAGCTTAGTCCCAGGGAGGGATGAGCAGTTCTTC.

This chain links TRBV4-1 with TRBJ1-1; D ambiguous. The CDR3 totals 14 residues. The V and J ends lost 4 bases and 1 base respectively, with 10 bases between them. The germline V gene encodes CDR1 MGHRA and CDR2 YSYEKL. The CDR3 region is CASSLPGSNTEAFF. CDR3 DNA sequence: TGCGCCAGCAGCCTCCCTGGGTCGAACACTGAAGCTTTCTTT.

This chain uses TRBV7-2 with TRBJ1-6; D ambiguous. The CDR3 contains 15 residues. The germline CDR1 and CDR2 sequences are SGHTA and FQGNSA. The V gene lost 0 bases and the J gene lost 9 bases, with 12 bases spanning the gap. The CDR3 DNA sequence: TGTGCCAGCAGCTTAGCGGGATGGGGTGGTTCACCCCTCCACTTT. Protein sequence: CASSLAGWGGSPLHF.

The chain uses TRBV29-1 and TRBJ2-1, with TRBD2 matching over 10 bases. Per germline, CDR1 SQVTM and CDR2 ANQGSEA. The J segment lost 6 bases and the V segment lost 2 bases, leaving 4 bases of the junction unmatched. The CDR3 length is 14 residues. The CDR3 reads CSVELAGALNEQFF. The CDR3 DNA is TGCAGCGTTGAACTAGCGGGGGCGCTCAATGAGCAGTTCTTC.

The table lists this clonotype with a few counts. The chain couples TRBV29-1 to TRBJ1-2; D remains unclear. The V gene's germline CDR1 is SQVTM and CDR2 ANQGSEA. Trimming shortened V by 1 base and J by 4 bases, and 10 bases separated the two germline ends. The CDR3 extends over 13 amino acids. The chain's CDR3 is CSVEAAGAYGYTF. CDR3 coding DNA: TGCAGCGTTGAAGCCGCAGGCGCCTATGGCTACACCTTC.

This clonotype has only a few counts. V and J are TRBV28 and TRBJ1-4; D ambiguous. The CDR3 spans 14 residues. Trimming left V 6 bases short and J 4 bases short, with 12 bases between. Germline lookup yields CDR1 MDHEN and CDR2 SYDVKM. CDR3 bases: TGTGCCAGCAGCGCGGACGGCTATAATGAAAAACTGTTTTTT. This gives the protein CASSADGYNEKLFF.